This is a list of T cell receptor beta chains from one sample in a study of T cell responses to AZD1222 COVID-19 vaccine. The method was immunoSEQ multiplex PCR; TCRdb's version includes in-frame clones alone and lacks a portion of them. Of 120,000 to 150,000 clones in the sample, 90% were seen once. The source was peripheral blood, collected on day 0 of AZD1222 vaccination. The receptors originated from an adult in good health. The CDR3 runs from the conserved cysteine through the conserved F or W. D genes are given only for firm matches. Not all rows give a size; the values are once, few, many and, for expanded clones, a class.

j_call: TRBJ1-1; d_call: TRBD1; clone_size: -; v_call: TRBV5-1; cdr3_aa: CASSLWEKITGTGFEAFF; cdr3_nt: TGCGCCAGCAGCTTGTGGGAAAAAATAACCGGGACAGGGTTCGAAGCTTTCTTT
j_call: TRBJ2-7; d_call: -; clone_size: -; v_call: TRBV3-1/TRBV3-2; cdr3_aa: CASTRQDSGKPYEQYF; cdr3_nt: TGTGCCAGCACCCGCCAAGATAGCGGAAAGCCTTACGAGCAGTACTTC
j_call: TRBJ1-5; d_call: -; clone_size: once; v_call: TRBV3-1/TRBV3-2; cdr3_aa: CASSQERGDSNQPQHF; cdr3_nt: TGTGCCAGCAGCCAAGAAAGGGGGGATAGCAATCAGCCCCAGCATTTT
j_call: TRBJ1-1; d_call: TRBD1; clone_size: -; v_call: TRBV19; cdr3_aa: CASSRGTGGFDTEAFF; cdr3_nt: TGTGCCAGTAGTAGGGGAACAGGGGGGTTCGACACTGAAGCTTTCTTT
j_call: TRBJ1-1; d_call: TRBD1; clone_size: -; v_call: TRBV5-1; cdr3_aa: CASSRGDRDTEAFF; cdr3_nt: TGCGCCAGCAGCCGGGGGGACAGGGATACTGAAGCTTTCTTT
j_call: TRBJ2-1; d_call: -; clone_size: -; v_call: TRBV7-9; cdr3_aa: CASTTGDEQFF; cdr3_nt: TGTGCCAGCACCACGGGGGATGAGCAGTTCTTC
j_call: TRBJ2-3; d_call: TRBD2; clone_size: -; v_call: TRBV10-3; cdr3_aa: CAISQGLAASTDTQYF; cdr3_nt: TGTGCCATCAGTCAAGGACTAGCGGCTAGCACAGATACGCAGTATTTT
j_call: TRBJ2-2; d_call: -; clone_size: -; v_call: TRBV11-2; cdr3_aa: CASSFRGANTGELFF; cdr3_nt: TGTGCCAGCAGCTTTCGCGGGGCGAACACCGGGGAGCTGTTTTTT
j_call: TRBJ1-1; d_call: TRBD1; clone_size: -; v_call: TRBV5-1; cdr3_aa: CASSTDREGTEAFF; cdr3_nt: TGCGCCAGCAGCACAGACAGGGAAGGAACTGAAGCTTTCTTT
j_call: TRBJ2-2; d_call: -; clone_size: -; v_call: TRBV24-1; cdr3_aa: CATSDLLDDTGELFF; cdr3_nt: TGTGCCACCAGTGATTTGCTAGACGACACGGGGGAGCTGTTTTTT
j_call: TRBJ1-6; d_call: TRBD1; clone_size: -; v_call: TRBV6-1; cdr3_aa: CASSEGQNSPLHF; cdr3_nt: TGTGCCAGCAGTGAGGGACAGAATTCACCCCTCCACTTT
j_call: TRBJ1-2; d_call: -; clone_size: -; v_call: TRBV15; cdr3_aa: CATAAGYYGYTF; cdr3_nt: TGTGCCACCGCGGCAGGGTACTATGGCTACACCTTC
j_call: TRBJ1-5; d_call: -; clone_size: -; v_call: TRBV2; cdr3_aa: CASSLFTSEPQHF; cdr3_nt: TGTGCCAGCAGTCTATTTACCAGTGAGCCCCAGCATTTT
j_call: TRBJ2-7; d_call: TRBD1; clone_size: once; v_call: TRBV3-1/TRBV3-2; cdr3_aa: CASSQGQGAREQYF; cdr3_nt: TGTGCCAGCAGCCAAGGGCAGGGGGCGCGAGAGCAGTACTTC
j_call: TRBJ1-2; d_call: -; clone_size: -; v_call: TRBV3-1/TRBV3-2; cdr3_aa: CASSQGGGYTF; cdr3_nt: TGTGCCAGCAGCCAAGGGGGTGGCTACACCTTC
j_call: TRBJ2-5; d_call: -; clone_size: -; v_call: TRBV6-5; cdr3_aa: CASSYDQEETQYF; cdr3_nt: TGTGCCAGCAGTTACGACCAGGAAGAGACCCAGTACTTC
j_call: TRBJ2-1; d_call: -; clone_size: -; v_call: TRBV30; cdr3_aa: CAWKSGQFGSRPDNEQFF; cdr3_nt: TGTGCCTGGAAGTCGGGACAATTCGGCTCCCGGCCCGACAATGAGCAGTTCTTC
j_call: TRBJ2-7; d_call: -; clone_size: -; v_call: TRBV3-1/TRBV3-2; cdr3_aa: CASSQGGYEQYF; cdr3_nt: TGTGCCAGCAGCCAAGGGGGGTACGAGCAGTACTTC
j_call: TRBJ2-4; d_call: -; clone_size: -; v_call: TRBV4-1; cdr3_aa: CASSQSTLVTNIQYF; cdr3_nt: TGCGCCAGCAGCCAGTCCACTTTGGTCACTAACATTCAGTACTTC
j_call: TRBJ2-6; d_call: -; clone_size: -; v_call: TRBV3-1/TRBV3-2; cdr3_aa: CASSPRPGAPSGANVLTF; cdr3_nt: TGTGCCAGCAGCCCAAGGCCAGGGGCCCCCTCTGGGGCCAACGTCCTGACTTTC
j_call: TRBJ2-5; d_call: -; clone_size: -; v_call: TRBV9; cdr3_aa: CASSVGGDTSETQYF; cdr3_nt: TGTGCCAGCAGCGTAGGCGGAGACACTAGCGAGACCCAGTACTTC
j_call: TRBJ1-1; d_call: TRBD1; clone_size: once; v_call: TRBV19; cdr3_aa: CASSPRQGNTEAFF; cdr3_nt: TGTGCCAGTAGTCCGCGACAGGGGAACACTGAAGCTTTCTTT
j_call: TRBJ2-7; d_call: -; clone_size: -; v_call: TRBV10-3; cdr3_aa: CAITTGSYEQYF; cdr3_nt: TGTGCCATCACCACGGGCTCCTACGAGCAGTACTTC
j_call: TRBJ2-3; d_call: TRBD2; clone_size: -; v_call: TRBV6-5; cdr3_aa: CASRAGGPDTQYF; cdr3_nt: TGTGCCAGCAGGGCGGGGGGGCCGGATACGCAGTATTTT
j_call: TRBJ1-2; d_call: -; clone_size: -; v_call: TRBV7-9; cdr3_aa: CASSVKRTLSVYGYTF; cdr3_nt: TGTGCCAGCAGCGTGAAACGGACCCTCTCCGTCTATGGCTACACCTTC
j_call: TRBJ1-2; d_call: TRBD1; clone_size: -; v_call: TRBV5-6; cdr3_aa: CASSRTGSGGYTF; cdr3_nt: TGTGCCAGCAGCCGGACAGGGAGTGGGGGCTACACCTTC
j_call: TRBJ2-1; d_call: TRBD1; clone_size: -; v_call: TRBV4-1; cdr3_aa: CASSQGAGQGYYNEQFF; cdr3_nt: TGCGCCAGCAGCCAAGGGGCGGGACAGGGGTACTACAATGAGCAGTTCTTC
j_call: TRBJ2-7; d_call: -; clone_size: -; v_call: TRBV3-1/TRBV3-2; cdr3_aa: CASSQQRMKQYF; cdr3_nt: TGTGCCAGCAGCCAGCAACGCATGAAGCAGTACTTC
j_call: TRBJ1-2; d_call: -; clone_size: -; v_call: TRBV10-3; cdr3_aa: CAIRTGTNYGYTF; cdr3_nt: TGTGCCATCAGAACCGGGACCAACTATGGCTACACCTTC
j_call: TRBJ2-7; d_call: -; clone_size: -; v_call: TRBV4-1; cdr3_aa: CASSQVGRSGSYEQYF; cdr3_nt: TGCGCCAGCAGCCAGGTTGGCCGGTCGGGTTCCTACGAGCAGTACTTC
j_call: TRBJ2-7; d_call: TRBD1; clone_size: -; v_call: TRBV6-6; cdr3_aa: CASSRARNRGIWYEQYF; cdr3_nt: TGTGCCAGCAGTCGAGCTCGAAACAGGGGTATATGGTACGAGCAGTACTTC
j_call: TRBJ1-6; d_call: -; clone_size: -; v_call: TRBV9; cdr3_aa: CASSVGAAGNSPLHF; cdr3_nt: TGTGCCAGCAGCGTAGGGGCAGCGGGAAATTCACCCCTCCACTTT
j_call: TRBJ2-2; d_call: -; clone_size: -; v_call: TRBV11-3; cdr3_aa: CASSLDGVGVGELFF; cdr3_nt: TGTGCCAGCAGCTTAGATGGGGTAGGGGTCGGGGAGCTGTTTTTT
j_call: TRBJ2-2; d_call: -; clone_size: -; v_call: TRBV5-4; cdr3_aa: CASSGTGQPTGELFF; cdr3_nt: TGTGCCAGCAGCGGTACCGGACAGCCCACCGGGGAGCTGTTTTTT
j_call: TRBJ2-1; d_call: -; clone_size: -; v_call: TRBV5-1; cdr3_aa: CASSSPNLGPVVFF; cdr3_nt: TGCGCCAGCAGCTCGCCGAACCTAGGGCCGGTGGTGTTCTTC
j_call: TRBJ1-2; d_call: -; clone_size: -; v_call: TRBV19; cdr3_aa: CASTGGREAGYTF; cdr3_nt: TGTGCCAGTACTGGGGGCAGGGAGGCTGGCTACACCTTC
j_call: TRBJ1-2; d_call: TRBD1; clone_size: -; v_call: TRBV3-1/TRBV3-2; cdr3_aa: CASSQGTGFQGYTF; cdr3_nt: TGTGCCAGCAGCCAGGGGACAGGTTTTCAGGGCTACACCTTC
j_call: TRBJ2-7; d_call: -; clone_size: few; v_call: TRBV10-3; cdr3_aa: CAIRRQESYEQYF; cdr3_nt: TGTGCCATCAGAAGACAGGAAAGCTACGAGCAGTACTTC
j_call: TRBJ2-7; d_call: TRBD1; clone_size: -; v_call: TRBV29-1; cdr3_aa: CSVVRDRGSYEQYF; cdr3_nt: TGCAGCGTTGTGAGGGACAGGGGATCCTACGAGCAGTACTTC
j_call: TRBJ1-5; d_call: TRBD1; clone_size: -; v_call: TRBV12-5; cdr3_aa: CASGIPGTVNQPQHF; cdr3_nt: TGTGCTAGTGGTATCCCCGGGACAGTCAATCAGCCCCAGCATTTT
j_call: TRBJ1-5; d_call: -; clone_size: once; v_call: TRBV7-2; cdr3_aa: CASARGGDQPQHF; cdr3_nt: TGTGCCAGCGCTAGGGGGGGGGATCAGCCCCAGCATTTT